This T cell receptor beta chain was found in a study of blood T cells in healthy people across ages. Germline V gene sequence: CDR1 SGHRS, CDR2 YFSETQ. V lost 4 bases to trimming and J lost 4 bases; unmatched junction nucleotides: 4. The CDR3 runs to 15 residues. The use of a sample-barcoded 5' primer and a J-beta primer mix characterized a second PCR of about 7 to 12 cycles. TCRdb redid the calling of the 5' RACE reads with MiXCR, one entry per CDR3 protein. The table shows around 870,000 distinct CDR3 sequences, with 25% to 35% occurring only once. This clonotype was picked up many times. What was sequenced was blood. The chain combines TRBV5-1 with TRBJ2-1, with TRBD2 matching over 11 bases. This TCR was sampled from an elderly woman in good health. The CDR3 DNA is TGCGCCAGCAGCGTAGTAGCGGGGGGGTACAATGAGCAGTTCTTC. Translating gives CASSVVAGGYNEQFF.